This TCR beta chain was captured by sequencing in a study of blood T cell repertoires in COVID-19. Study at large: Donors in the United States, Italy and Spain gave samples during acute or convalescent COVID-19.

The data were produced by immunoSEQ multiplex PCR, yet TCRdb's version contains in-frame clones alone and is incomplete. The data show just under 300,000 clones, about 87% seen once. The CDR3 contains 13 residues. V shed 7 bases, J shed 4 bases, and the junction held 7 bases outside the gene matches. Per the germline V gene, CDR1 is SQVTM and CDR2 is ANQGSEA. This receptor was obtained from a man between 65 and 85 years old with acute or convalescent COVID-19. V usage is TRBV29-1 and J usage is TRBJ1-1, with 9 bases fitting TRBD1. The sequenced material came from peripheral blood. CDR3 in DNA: TGCAGCGGTTCCGGGACAGGGCCCACTGAAGCTTTCTTT. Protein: CSGSGTGPTEAFF.